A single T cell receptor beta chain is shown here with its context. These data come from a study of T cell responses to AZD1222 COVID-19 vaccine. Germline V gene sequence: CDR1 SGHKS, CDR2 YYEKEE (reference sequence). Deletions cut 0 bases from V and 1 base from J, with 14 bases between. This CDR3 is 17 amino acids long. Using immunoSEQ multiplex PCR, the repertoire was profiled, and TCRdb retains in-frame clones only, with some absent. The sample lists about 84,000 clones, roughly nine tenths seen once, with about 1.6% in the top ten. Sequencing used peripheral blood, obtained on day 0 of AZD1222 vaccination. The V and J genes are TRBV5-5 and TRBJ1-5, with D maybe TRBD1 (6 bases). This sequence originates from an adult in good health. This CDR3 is CASSLVQGLSSNQPQHF. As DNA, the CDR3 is TGTGCCAGCAGCTTGGTGCAGGGGCTGTCGAGCAATCAGCCCCAGCATTTT.